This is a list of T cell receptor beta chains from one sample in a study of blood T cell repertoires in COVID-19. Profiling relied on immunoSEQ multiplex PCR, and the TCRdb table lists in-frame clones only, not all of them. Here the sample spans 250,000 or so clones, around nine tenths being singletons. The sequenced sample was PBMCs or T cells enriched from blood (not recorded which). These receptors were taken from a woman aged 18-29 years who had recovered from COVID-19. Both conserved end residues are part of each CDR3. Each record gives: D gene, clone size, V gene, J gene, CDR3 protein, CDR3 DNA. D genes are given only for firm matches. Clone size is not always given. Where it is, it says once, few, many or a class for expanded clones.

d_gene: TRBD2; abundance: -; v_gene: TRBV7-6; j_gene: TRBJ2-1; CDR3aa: CASSLPGGGYNEQFF; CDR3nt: TGTGCCAGCAGCTTACCTGGCGGGGGCTACAATGAGCAGTTCTTC
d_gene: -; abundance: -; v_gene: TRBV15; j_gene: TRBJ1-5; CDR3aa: CATSREQEPGQPQHF; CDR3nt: TGTGCCACCAGCAGAGAACAGGAGCCAGGACAGCCCCAGCATTTT
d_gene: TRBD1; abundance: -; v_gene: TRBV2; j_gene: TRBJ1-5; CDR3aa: CASSVGQGINQPQHF; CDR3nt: TGTGCCAGCAGCGTAGGACAGGGAATTAATCAGCCCCAGCATTTT
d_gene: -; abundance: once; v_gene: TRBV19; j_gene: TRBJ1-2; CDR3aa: CASNGEAGYTF; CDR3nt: TGTGCCAGTAACGGGGAGGCTGGCTACACCTTC
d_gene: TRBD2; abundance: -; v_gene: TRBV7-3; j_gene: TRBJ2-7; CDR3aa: CASSLFGLVSNEQYF; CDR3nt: TGTGCCAGCAGCTTATTCGGACTAGTGTCCAACGAGCAGTACTTC
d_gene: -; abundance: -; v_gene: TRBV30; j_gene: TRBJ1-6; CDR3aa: CAWSVTGDSPLHF; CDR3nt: TGTGCCTGGAGTGTAACGGGGGATTCACCCCTCCACTTT
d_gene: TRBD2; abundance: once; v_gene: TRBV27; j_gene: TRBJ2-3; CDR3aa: CASGSGLARPSADTQYF; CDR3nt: TGTGCCAGCGGGTCGGGACTAGCGCGGCCCAGCGCAGATACGCAGTATTTT
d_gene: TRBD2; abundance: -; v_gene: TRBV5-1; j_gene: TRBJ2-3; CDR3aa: CASSLATGTSGRRGTDTQYF; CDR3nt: TGCGCCAGCAGCTTGGCCACCGGGACTAGCGGGAGGAGGGGCACAGATACGCAGTATTTT
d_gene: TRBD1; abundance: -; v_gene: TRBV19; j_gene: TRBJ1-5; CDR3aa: CASSNRGGQPQHF; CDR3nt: TGTGCCAGTAGTAACAGGGGAGGTCAGCCCCAGCATTTT
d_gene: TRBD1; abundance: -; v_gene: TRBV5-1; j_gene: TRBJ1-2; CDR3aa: CASSQGDGPYGYTF; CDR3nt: TGCGCCAGCAGCCAGGGGGACGGACCGTATGGCTACACCTTC
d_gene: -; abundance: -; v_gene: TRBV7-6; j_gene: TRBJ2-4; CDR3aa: CASSLGRENIQYF; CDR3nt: TGTGCCAGCAGCTTGGGCAGGGAAAACATTCAGTACTTC
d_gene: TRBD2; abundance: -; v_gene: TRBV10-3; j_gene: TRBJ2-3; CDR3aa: CAISEPAGGPGDTQYF; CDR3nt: TGTGCCATCAGTGAACCAGCGGGAGGGCCGGGGGATACGCAGTATTTT
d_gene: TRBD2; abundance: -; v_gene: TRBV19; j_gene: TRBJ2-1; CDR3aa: CASSIPTSGRDERFF; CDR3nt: TGTGCCAGTAGTATACCGACTAGCGGGAGGGACGAGCGGTTCTTC
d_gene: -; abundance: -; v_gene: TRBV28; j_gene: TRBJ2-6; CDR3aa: CASMTGHSYSGANVLTF; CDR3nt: TGTGCCAGCATGACAGGACACTCCTACTCTGGGGCCAACGTCCTGACTTTC
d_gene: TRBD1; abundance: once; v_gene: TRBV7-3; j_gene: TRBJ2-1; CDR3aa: CASSALLGTGEVNEQFF; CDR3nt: TGTGCCAGCAGCGCCCTCCTGGGGACAGGGGAGGTAAATGAGCAGTTCTTC
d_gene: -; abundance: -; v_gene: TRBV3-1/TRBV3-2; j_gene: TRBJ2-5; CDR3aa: CASGSVYETQYF; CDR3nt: TGTGCCAGCGGGAGCGTATACGAGACCCAGTACTTC
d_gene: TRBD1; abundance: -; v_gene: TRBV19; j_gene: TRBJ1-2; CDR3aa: CASSIMTGGGYGYTF; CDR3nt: TGTGCCAGTAGTATAATGACAGGGGGCGGCTATGGCTACACCTTC
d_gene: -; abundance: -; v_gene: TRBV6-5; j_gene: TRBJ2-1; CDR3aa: CASSSDFYNEQFF; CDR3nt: TGTGCCAGCAGTTCCGACTTCTACAATGAGCAGTTCTTC
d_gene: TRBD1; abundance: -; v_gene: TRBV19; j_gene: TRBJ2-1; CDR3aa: CASRQGGGDEQFF; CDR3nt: TGTGCCAGTAGACAGGGGGGTGGGGATGAGCAGTTCTTC
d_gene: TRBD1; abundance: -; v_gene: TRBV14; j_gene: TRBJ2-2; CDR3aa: CASSQDPIRDSSYTGELFF; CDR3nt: TGTGCCAGCAGCCAAGATCCTATCCGGGACAGCAGTTACACCGGGGAGCTGTTTTTT
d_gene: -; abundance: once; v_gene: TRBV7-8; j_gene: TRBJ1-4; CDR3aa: CASSQNGEKLFF; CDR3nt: TGTGCCAGCAGCCAGAACGGGGAAAAACTGTTTTTT
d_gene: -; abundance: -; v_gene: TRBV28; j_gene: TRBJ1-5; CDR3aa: CASSSPTRPQHF; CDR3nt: TGTGCCAGCAGTTCACCTACTAGGCCCCAGCATTTT
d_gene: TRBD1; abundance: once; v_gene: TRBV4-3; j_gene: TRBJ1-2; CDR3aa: CASSQMDRGNGYTF; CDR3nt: TGCGCCAGCAGCCAAATGGACAGGGGGAATGGCTACACCTTC
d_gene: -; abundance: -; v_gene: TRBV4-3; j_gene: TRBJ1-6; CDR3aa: CASSQDGRSPLHF; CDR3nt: TGCGCCAGCAGCCAAGATGGTAGATCACCCCTCCACTTT
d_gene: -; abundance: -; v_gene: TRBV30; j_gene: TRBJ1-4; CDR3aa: CAWSSETNEKLFF; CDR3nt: TGTGCCTGGAGTTCGGAGACTAATGAAAAACTGTTTTTT
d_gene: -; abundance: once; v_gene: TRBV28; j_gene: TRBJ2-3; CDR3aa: CASSPGSLADTQYF; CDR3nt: TGTGCCAGCAGCCCAGGGTCCCTTGCAGATACGCAGTATTTT
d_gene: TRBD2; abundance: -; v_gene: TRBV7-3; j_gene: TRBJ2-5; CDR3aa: CASSPGLAAQETQYF; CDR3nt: TGTGCCAGCAGCCCGGGACTAGCGGCCCAAGAGACCCAGTACTTC
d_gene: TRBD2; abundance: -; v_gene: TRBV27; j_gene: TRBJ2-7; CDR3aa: CASRPLENRRTSSYEQYF; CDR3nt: TGTGCCAGCAGACCCCTAGAAAACCGGAGGACTAGCTCCTACGAGCAGTACTTC
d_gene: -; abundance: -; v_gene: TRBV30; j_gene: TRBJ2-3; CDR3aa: CAWTHASTDTQYF; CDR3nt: TGTGCCTGGACACACGCTAGCACAGATACGCAGTATTTT
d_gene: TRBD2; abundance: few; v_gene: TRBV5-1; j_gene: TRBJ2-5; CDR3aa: CASSLGWTSADGETQYF; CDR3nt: TGCGCCAGCAGCTTGGGTTGGACTAGCGCCGATGGGGAGACCCAGTACTTC
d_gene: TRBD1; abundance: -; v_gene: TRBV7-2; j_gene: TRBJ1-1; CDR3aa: CASSQRQGASLEAFF; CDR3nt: TGTGCCAGCAGCCAGAGACAGGGGGCGAGTTTGGAAGCTTTCTTT
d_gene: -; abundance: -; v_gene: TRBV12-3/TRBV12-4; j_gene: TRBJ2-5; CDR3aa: CASSLTGETQYF; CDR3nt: TGTGCCAGCAGTTTAACAGGGGAGACCCAGTACTTC
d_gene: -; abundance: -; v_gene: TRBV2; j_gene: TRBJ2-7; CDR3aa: CASSNRVLGEQYF; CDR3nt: TGTGCCAGCAGTAACAGGGTTTTGGGCGAGCAGTACTTC
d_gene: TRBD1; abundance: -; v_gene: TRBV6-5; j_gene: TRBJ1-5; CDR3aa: CASRGTDHQPQHF; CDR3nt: TGTGCCAGCAGGGGGACAGATCATCAGCCCCAGCATTTT
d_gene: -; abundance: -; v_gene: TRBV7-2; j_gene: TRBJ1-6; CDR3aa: CASSRTEIYNSPLHF; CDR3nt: TGTGCCAGCAGCCGGACTGAAATTTATAATTCACCCCTCCACTTT
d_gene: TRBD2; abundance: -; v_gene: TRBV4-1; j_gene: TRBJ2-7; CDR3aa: CASSPSGITYEQYF; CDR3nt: TGCGCCAGCAGCCCTAGCGGCATTACCTACGAGCAGTACTTC
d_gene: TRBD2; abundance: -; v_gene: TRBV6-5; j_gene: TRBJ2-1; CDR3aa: CASTQLAAGGEQFF; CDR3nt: TGTGCCAGCACCCAACTAGCCGCGGGGGGCGAGCAGTTCTTC